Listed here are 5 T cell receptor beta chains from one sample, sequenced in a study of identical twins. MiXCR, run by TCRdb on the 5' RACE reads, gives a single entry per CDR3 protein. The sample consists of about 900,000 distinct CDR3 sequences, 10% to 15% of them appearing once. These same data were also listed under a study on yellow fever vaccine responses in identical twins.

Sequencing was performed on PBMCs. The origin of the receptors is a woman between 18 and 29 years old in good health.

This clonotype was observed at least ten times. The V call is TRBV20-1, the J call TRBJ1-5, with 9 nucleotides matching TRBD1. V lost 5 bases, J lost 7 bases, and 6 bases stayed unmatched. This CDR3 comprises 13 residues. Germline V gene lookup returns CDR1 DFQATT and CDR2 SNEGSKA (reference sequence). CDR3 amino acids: CSAFRQGVQPQHF. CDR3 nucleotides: TGCAGTGCTTTTCGACAGGGGGTGCAGCCCCAGCATTTT.

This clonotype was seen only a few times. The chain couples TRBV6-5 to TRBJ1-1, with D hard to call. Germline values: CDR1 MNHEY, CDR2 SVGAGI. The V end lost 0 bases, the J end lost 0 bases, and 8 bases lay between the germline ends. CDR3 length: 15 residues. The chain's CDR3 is CASSYSIGMNTEAFF. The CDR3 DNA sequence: TGTGCCAGCAGTTACTCGATTGGGATGAACACTGAAGCTTTCTTT.

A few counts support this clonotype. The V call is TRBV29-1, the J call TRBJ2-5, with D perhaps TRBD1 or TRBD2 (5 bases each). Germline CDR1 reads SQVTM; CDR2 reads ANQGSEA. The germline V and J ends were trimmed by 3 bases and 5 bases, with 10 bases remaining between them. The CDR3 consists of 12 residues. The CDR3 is CSVERGSETQYF. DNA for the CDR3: TGCAGCGTTGAGAGGGGATCGGAGACCCAGTACTTC.

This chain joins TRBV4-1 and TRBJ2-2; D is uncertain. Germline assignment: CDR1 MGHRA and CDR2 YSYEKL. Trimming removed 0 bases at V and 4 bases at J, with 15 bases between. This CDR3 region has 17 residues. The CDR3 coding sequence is TGCGCCAGCAGCCAAGATCGGGTTTGGGAAGGCACCGGGGAGCTGTTTTTT. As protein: CASSQDRVWEGTGELFF.

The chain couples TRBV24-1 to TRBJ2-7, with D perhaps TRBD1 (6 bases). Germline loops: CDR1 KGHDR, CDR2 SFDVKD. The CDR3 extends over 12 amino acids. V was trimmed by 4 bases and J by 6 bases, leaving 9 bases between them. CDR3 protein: CATSDRGAEQYF. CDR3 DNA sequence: TGTGCCACCAGTGACAGGGGAGCCGAGCAGTACTTC.